This TCR beta chain was recovered during a study of technical replicates of blood from several donors. TCRdb keeps only in-frame clones here, not all; method: immunoSEQ multiplex PCR. The table includes about 89,000 clones, 85% to 95% detected once. Germline CDR1 SEHNR, CDR2 FQNEAQ (reference sequence). This CDR3 region has 14 residues. The V gene lost 6 bases and the J gene lost 2 bases, with 14 bases spanning the gap. This clone is a singleton in its sample. What was sequenced was T cells isolated from PBMCs. The origin of this receptor is a human donor in good health. The chain is built from TRBV7-9 and TRBJ2-7, with D tentatively TRBD1 (5 bases). CDR3 sequence reads: CASSLRGSTYEQYF. For the CDR3, the DNA is TGTGCCAGCAGTCTTAGGGGCTCTACCTACGAGCAGTACTTC.